The clone carrying this TCR beta chain was counted between two and nine times. Its specificity is not known. This entry is derived from a study of cytomegalovirus exposure and HLA in healthy donors. Points from the study as a whole: For most TCR beta V segments, an earlier analysis put the productive rate at about 90% or about 30% of the time.

V was pared by 5 bases and J by 4 bases, with 6 bases of the junction left unmatched. The V gene's germline CDR1 is SGHVS and CDR2 FQNEAQ. CDR3 length: 15 amino acids. PCR involved 60 Vbeta and 13 Jbeta primers. The protocol was immunoSEQ multiplex PCR, while the TCRdb copy is restricted to in-frame clones and leaves out a portion. The table records some 130,000 clones, more than 65% of them present only once. The sequence was obtained from a male donor in good health and CMV-seropositive. The chain carries TRBV7-8 and TRBJ1-5, with 9 nucleotides matching TRBD1. Sequencing used PBMCs. CDR3 nucleotides: TGTGCCAGCAGCCCCGGGACAGGGAGTAATCAGCCCCAGCATTTT. Translated, it gives CASSPGTGSNQPQHF.